What follows describes a single T cell receptor beta chain. Its antigen has not been determined. No base quality values were provided; no much bigger clone lies one nucleotide off. TCR CDR3 regions were amplified from genomic DNA by multiplex PCR using the deep immunoSEQ assay. Extracted genomic DNA from each cell subset was distributed evenly across all wells of several immunoSEQ 96-well plates, and each plate was treated as a replicate. For sorted subsets, each replicate PCR was loaded with 200 ng genomic DNA, equivalent to 30,000 or so T cell genomes. Purified libraries were quantified with a Qubit 3.0 fluorometer, sized on a Bioanalyzer 2100, and re-quantified with the KAPA Library Quantification kit. Every immunoSEQ 96-well plate was sequenced on a dedicated single-read 150-cycle Illumina NextSeq 550 flow cell. The source study handled its data this way. The immunoSEQ output contained only junctional sequences without quality scores, so filtering could not match that applied to full-length reads. To assign V/J genes and CDR3, sequences were annotated against IMGT germline references using PyIR, a Python wrapper for IgBLAST v1.9. Reads were filtered out if the reads had weak V/J assignments (E-value above 1e-6), no CDR3, stop codons, out-of-frame junctions, or ambiguous translated residues. V3J clonotypes were defined as sequences sharing an identical inferred V gene, J gene, and CDR3 amino acid sequence. Percentage overlap between repertoires was computed as shared unique clonotypes divided by the size of the smaller repertoire. RTK rarefaction, the Chao1 estimator, and Recon v2.1 estimates of unobserved clonotypes were used to assess repertoire richness. Generation probabilities were computed with OLGA for all TCRbeta clonotypes obtained by the gDNA method from several donors. TCRdb re-hosts the immuneACCESS table, in-frame sequences only. Its copies lack some clones; in the studies checked, an unresolved V gene accounts for under half of them, and the cause for the rest is not known. Clonal size and the V and J genes are those of that table, whereas D and trimming came from the DNA. For this sample the table gives approximately 1.4 million clones, of which roughly 98% were detected only once. Around 0.45% of the sample goes to the ten largest clones.

This sample was taken from a study of shared clonotypes between healthy human individuals (dated by TCRdb to the early 2020s). With respect to the entire study: A couple of women and three men aged 18 to 49 years were included in the cohort. For each donor, CD4 naive and CD4 memory were each run on three plates, CD8 naive on two plates, and CD8 memory on one plate. To estimate repertoire size and how much clonotype sharing occurs between individuals, the study deeply sequenced the blood TCR repertoires of a handful of healthy adults. To increase sequencing depth and limit assay-specific biases, different laboratories used diverse techniques to prepare libraries and sequence TCR repertoires. Leukapheresis yielded between about 0.85 and 9 billion PBMCs per donor. The paper's findings and limits, for the study overall: The genetic and exposure-history diversity represented was limited by the small number of donors. Incomplete sequencing was indicated by rarefaction of sorted-subset datasets, despite the large sequencing depth. Estimated clonotype richness was generally larger for naive than for memory subsets. Across four donors, around 5% of naive CD4, more than 3% of naive CD8, under 2.5% of memory CD4, and approximately 0.4% of memory CD8 clonotypes were shared. Clonotypes shared by all four sorted-subset donors showed higher generation probabilities than non-shared clonotypes. Only blood was sampled, and tissue TCR repertoires likely differ from those in blood. Pairwise subsampling indicated that sequencing depth was expected to affect the degree of clonotype sharing among donors.

The donors were healthy, HIV-negative adults who had no recently reported acute infections or vaccinations. All donors were Caucasian adults living in Nashville, Tennessee, USA. CD4+ T cells were enriched through magnetic negative selection, after which naive cells were positively selected on CD45RA and the remaining negative fraction served as the memory subset. Blood was collected by leukapheresis, and PBMCs were isolated by Ficoll-Histopaque density gradient centrifugation and then cryopreserved in liquid nitrogen vapor phase. Purity and quantity of every magnetically sorted T cell population were checked by analytical flow cytometry. Each sorted fraction had its genomic DNA isolated and then quantified by UV absorbance on a Nanodrop 2000c. From the cysteine up to the phenylalanine, the CDR3 has a length of 16 residues. Only the CDR3 portion is preserved as DNA: 48 bases, with reading frame beginning at the first base. Cut back by 0 bases and 1 base, the V and J ends lie 12 bases apart. CDR1 and CDR2 were assigned from the germline V gene (reference sequence) as LNHNV and YYDKDF.

The V and J genes are TRBV15 and TRBJ1-1; the D region possibly corresponds to TRBD1 (6 bases align). The specimen was naive CD4+ T cells sorted from blood. This sample's cell subset or site label indicates: CD45RA+ positively selected. This TCR derives from a man younger than 45 in good health. The CDR3 sequence is CATSRETGGGNTEAFF. Here is the DNA: TGTGCCACCAGCAGAGAGACAGGTGGTGGGAACACTGAAGCTTTCTTT.